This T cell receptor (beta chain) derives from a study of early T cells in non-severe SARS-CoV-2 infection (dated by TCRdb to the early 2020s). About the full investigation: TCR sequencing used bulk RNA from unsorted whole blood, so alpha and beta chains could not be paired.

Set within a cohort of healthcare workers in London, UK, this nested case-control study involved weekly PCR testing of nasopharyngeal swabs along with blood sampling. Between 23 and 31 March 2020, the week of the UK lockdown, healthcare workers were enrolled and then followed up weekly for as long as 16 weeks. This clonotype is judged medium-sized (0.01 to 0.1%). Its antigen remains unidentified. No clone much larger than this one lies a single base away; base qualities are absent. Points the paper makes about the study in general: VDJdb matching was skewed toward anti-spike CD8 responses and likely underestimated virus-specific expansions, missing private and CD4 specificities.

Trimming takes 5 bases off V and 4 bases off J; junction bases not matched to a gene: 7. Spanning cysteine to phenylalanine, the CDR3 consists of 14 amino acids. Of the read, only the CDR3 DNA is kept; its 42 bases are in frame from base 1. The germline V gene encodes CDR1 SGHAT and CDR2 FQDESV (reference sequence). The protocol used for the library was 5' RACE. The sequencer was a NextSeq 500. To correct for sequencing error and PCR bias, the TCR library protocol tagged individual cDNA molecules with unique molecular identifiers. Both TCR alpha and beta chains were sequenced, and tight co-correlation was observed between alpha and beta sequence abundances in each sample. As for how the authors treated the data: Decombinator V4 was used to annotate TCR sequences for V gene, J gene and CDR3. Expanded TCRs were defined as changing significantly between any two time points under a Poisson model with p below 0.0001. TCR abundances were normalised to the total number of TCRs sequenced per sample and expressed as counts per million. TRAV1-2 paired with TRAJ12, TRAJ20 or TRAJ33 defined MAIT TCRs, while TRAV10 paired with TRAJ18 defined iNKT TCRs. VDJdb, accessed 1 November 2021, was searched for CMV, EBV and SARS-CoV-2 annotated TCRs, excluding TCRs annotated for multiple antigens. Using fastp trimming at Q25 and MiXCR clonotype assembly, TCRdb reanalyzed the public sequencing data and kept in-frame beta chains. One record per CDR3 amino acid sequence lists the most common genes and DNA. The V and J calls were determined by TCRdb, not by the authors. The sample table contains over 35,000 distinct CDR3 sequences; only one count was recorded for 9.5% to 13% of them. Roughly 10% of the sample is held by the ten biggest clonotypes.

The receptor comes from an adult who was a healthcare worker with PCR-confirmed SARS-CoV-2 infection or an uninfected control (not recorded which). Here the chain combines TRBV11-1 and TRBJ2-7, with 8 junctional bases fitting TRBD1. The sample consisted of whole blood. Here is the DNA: TGTGCCAGCAGCATGGACAGGGATAGGTACGAGCAGTACTTC. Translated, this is CASSMDRDRYEQYF. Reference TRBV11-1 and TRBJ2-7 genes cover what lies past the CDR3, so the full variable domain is EAEVAQSPRYKITEKSQAVAFWCDPISGHATLYWYRQILGQGPELLVQFQDESVVDDSQLPKDRFSAERLKGVDSTLKIQPAELGDSAMYLCASSMDRDRYEQYFGPGTRLTVT.